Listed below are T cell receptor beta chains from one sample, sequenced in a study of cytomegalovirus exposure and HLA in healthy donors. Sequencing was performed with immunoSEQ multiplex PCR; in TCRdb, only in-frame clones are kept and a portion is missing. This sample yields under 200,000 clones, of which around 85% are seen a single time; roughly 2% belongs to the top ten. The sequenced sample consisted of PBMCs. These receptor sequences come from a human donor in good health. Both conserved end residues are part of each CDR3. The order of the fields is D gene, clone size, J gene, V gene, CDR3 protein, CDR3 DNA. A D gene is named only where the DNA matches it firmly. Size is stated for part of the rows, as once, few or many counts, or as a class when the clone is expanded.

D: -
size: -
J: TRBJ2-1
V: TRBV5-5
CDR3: CASSPYEDSRMGEQFF
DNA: TGTGCCAGCAGCCCATATGAGGACTCCAGAATGGGTGAGCAGTTCTTC

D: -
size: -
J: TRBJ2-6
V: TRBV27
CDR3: CASSSDRTISGANVLTF
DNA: TGTGCCAGCAGTTCGGACAGAACAATTTCTGGGGCCAACGTCCTGACTTTC

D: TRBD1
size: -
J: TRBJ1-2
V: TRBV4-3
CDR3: CASSQRSGTGGAGGYTF
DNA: TGCGCCAGCAGCCAACGCTCCGGGACAGGGGGCGCAGGGGGCTACACCTTC

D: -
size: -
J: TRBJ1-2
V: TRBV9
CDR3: CASSVPGSRGYTF
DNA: TGTGCCAGCAGCGTACCAGGCTCTCGGGGCTACACCTTC

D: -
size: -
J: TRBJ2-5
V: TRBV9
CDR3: CASSVLSRVQETQYF
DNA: TGTGCCAGCAGCGTGCTTTCCAGGGTCCAAGAGACCCAGTACTTC

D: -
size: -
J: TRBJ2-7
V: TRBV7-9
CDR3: CASTQTVTPGAEQYF
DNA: TGTGCCAGCACCCAAACGGTAACGCCTGGGGCCGAGCAGTACTTC

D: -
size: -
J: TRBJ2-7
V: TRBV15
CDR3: CATSFQITYEQYF
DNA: TGTGCCACCAGCTTCCAGATTACCTACGAGCAGTACTTC

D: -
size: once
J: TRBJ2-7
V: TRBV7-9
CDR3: CASSVDRIYEQYF
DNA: TGTGCCAGCAGCGTAGACAGGATCTACGAGCAGTACTTC

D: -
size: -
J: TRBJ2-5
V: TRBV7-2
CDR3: CASSPQGWETQYF
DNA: TGTGCCAGCAGCCCTCAGGGATGGGAGACCCAGTACTTC

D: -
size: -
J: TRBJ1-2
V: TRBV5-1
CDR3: CASSLEPRKHLSYGYTF
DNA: TGCGCCAGCAGCTTGGAACCTAGAAAACACCTATCCTATGGCTACACCTTC

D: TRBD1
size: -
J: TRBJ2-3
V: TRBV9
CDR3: CASSVKGGDTQYF
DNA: TGTGCCAGCAGTGTCAAAGGGGGCGATACGCAGTATTTT

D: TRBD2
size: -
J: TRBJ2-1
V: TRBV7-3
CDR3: CASSPSGGREQFF
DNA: TGTGCCAGCAGCCCCAGCGGGGGTAGGGAGCAGTTCTTC

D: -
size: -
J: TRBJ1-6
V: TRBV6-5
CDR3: CASSYSTSSYNSPLHF
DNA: TGTGCCAGCAGTTACTCAACGAGCTCCTATAATTCACCCCTCCACTTT

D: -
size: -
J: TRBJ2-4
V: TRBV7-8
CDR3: CASSPSYLPGSSDIQYF
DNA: TGTGCCAGCAGCCCTAGTTACTTGCCCGGGTCATCCGACATTCAGTACTTC

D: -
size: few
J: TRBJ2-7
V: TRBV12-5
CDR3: CASAPPRMISYEQYF
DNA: TGTGCTAGTGCCCCCCCCAGGATGATCTCCTACGAGCAGTACTTC

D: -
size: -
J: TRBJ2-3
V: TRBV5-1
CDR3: CASSFLTANSDTQYF
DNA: TGCGCCAGCAGCTTCTTGACTGCAAACTCAGATACGCAGTATTTT

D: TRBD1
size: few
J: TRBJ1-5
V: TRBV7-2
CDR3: CASSLDFGRGEQPQHF
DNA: TGTGCCAGCAGCTTAGATTTCGGCAGGGGGGAACAGCCCCAGCATTTT

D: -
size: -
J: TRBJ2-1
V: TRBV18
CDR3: CASSPLQANEQFF
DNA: TGTGCCAGCTCACCCCTGCAGGCTAATGAGCAGTTCTTC

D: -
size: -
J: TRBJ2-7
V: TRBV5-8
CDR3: CASRGYEQYF
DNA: TGTGCCTCCAGAGGCTACGAGCAGTACTTC

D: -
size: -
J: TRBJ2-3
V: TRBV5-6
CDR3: CASSFGLPTDTQYF
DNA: TGTGCCAGCAGCTTTGGGCTTCCCACAGATACGCAGTATTTT

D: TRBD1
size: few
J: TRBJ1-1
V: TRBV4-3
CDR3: CASSQETGAVAEAFF
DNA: TGCGCCAGCAGCCAAGAGACAGGGGCGGTCGCTGAAGCTTTCTTT

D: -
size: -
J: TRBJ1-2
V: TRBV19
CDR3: CASSIAGGRVDGYTF
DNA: TGTGCCAGTAGTATAGCGGGGGGCCGCGTGGATGGCTACACCTTC

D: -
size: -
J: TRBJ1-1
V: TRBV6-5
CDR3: CASSFSGALSEAFF
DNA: TGTGCCAGCAGTTTTAGTGGGGCGCTTTCTGAAGCTTTCTTT

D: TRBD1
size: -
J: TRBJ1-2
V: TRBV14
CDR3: CASSLGQNYGYTF
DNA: TGTGCCAGCAGCCTGGGACAGAACTATGGCTACACCTTC

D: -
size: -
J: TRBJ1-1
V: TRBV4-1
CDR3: CASSQRGLSNWGTEAFF
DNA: TGCGCCAGCAGCCAAAGGGGACTGAGTAATTGGGGCACTGAAGCTTTCTTT